The 12 T cell receptor beta chains listed next were all sequenced from one sample in a study of blood T cell repertoires in COVID-19. Clones were read by immunoSEQ multiplex PCR, and TCRdb kept only the in-frame ones, dropping some. The top ten hold 0.7% to 0.9% of the sample, which has approximately 110,000 clones, 88% seen once. Material for sequencing was peripheral blood. The origin of the receptors is a woman aged 50 to 65 with active or convalescent COVID-19.

The chain is built from TRBV6-2 or TRBV6-3 and TRBJ2-7, with D uncertain. V dropped 4 bases and J dropped 3 bases, with 16 bases sitting between them. This CDR3 spans 15 amino acids. CDR1 MNHEY and CDR2 SVGEGT come from the germline V gene. CDR3 nucleotides: TGTGCCAGCAGTTCCCGGGTACCGCCGATCTACGAGCAGTACTTC. Protein product: CASSSRVPPIYEQYF.

The chain employs TRBV28 and TRBJ1-2, with D uncertain. Between the trimmed V and J ends, which lost 6 bases and 9 bases, there was a span of 17 bases. From germline, CDR1 is MDHEN and CDR2 SYDVKM. There are 13 residues in the CDR3. This chain's CDR3 is CASRVLMTESYTF. In nucleotides, the CDR3 is TGTGCCAGCAGGGTTTTGATGACTGAGAGCTACACCTTC.

The chain is built from TRBV5-1 and TRBJ2-2; no definite D call. V dropped 0 bases and J dropped 5 bases, with 14 bases sitting between them. Germline CDR1 is SGHRS and CDR2 is YFSETQ. The CDR3 sequence is 16 residues long. Here the CDR3 reads CASSLATRQRTGELFF. The CDR3 nucleotides are TGCGCCAGCAGCTTGGCGACCCGACAAAGAACCGGGGAGCTGTTTTTT.

The V gene is TRBV6-5, the J gene TRBJ1-1; the D is unclear. The germline V gene has CDR1 MNHEY and CDR2 SVGAGI. CDR3 length equals 14 residues. V dropped 2 bases and J dropped 0 bases, with 7 bases sitting between them. The DNA of the CDR3 is TGTGCCAGCAGTTACGCGGAACTGAACACTGAAGCTTTCTTT. Residues: CASSYAELNTEAFF.

This clone appeared once. CDR3 coding DNA: TGTGCCAGCAGTTCCCCTAGCGGAAACACCGGGGAGCTGTTTTTT. It yields the protein CASSSPSGNTGELFF. The chain has TRBV28 and TRBJ2-2; 7 positions match TRBD2. Looked up from germline, CDR1 is MDHEN and CDR2 is SYDVKM. V lost 4 bases and J lost 2; bases outside the gene matches: 4. The CDR3 runs 15 residues.

This clone was observed a single time. V is TRBV7-8 and J is TRBJ2-1; 8 bases agree with TRBD2. There are 17 residues in the CDR3. Germline V gives CDR1 SGHVS, CDR2 FQNEAQ. Trimming took 2 bases from V and 4 from J; bases not matched to a gene: 10. The CDR3 is CASSLNSGRALYNEQFF. CDR3 in DNA: TGTGCCAGCAGCTTAAACTCCGGGAGGGCCCTTTACAATGAGCAGTTCTTC. The full variable domain, in which reference TRBV7-8 and TRBJ2-1 provide the parts outside the CDR3, is GAGVSQSPRYKVAKRGQDVALRCDPISGHVSLFWYQQALGQGPEFLTYFQNEAQLDKSGLPSDRFFAERPEGSVSTLKIQRTQQEDSAVYLCASSLNSGRALYNEQFFGPGTRLTVL.

V usage is TRBV6-5 and J usage is TRBJ2-1; TRBD2 matches at 13 bases. V lost 5 bases, J lost 7 bases, and 5 bases stayed unmatched. Germline CDR1 and CDR2: MNHEY and SVGAGI. The CDR3 totals 15 residues. CDR3 bases: TGTGCCAGCAGTCCAGGGACTAGCGGGACAAATGAGCAGTTCTTC. Its translation: CASSPGTSGTNEQFF.

The chain couples TRBV7-2 to TRBJ1-2, with TRBD1 identical over 7 bases. CDR1 is SGHTA, CDR2 FQGNSA, per germline. V lost 0 bases to trimming and J lost 4 bases; unmatched junction nucleotides: 2. This CDR3 is built from 14 residues. In DNA form, the CDR3 reads TGTGCCAGCAGCTTAGCGCCAGGGGGCTATGGCTACACCTTC. This encodes CASSLAPGGYGYTF.

The chain is built from TRBV30 and TRBJ1-2; maybe TRBD1 (6 bases). Trimming stripped 2 bases from V and 3 bases from J, with 19 bases between. From germline, CDR1 is GTSNPN and CDR2 SVGIG (reference sequence). The CDR3 runs to 16 residues. The CDR3 sequence: CAWSLWARAGDYGYTF. The DNA for the CDR3 is TGTGCCTGGAGTCTTTGGGCCCGGGCAGGGGACTATGGCTACACCTTC.

V and J are TRBV3-1 (or the pseudogene TRBV3-2) and TRBJ2-1; possibly TRBD2 for D (6 bases). The ends were cut back, 1 base at V and 1 base at J, with 14 bases in the middle. CDR1 LGHDT and CDR2 YNNKEL come from the germline V gene (reference sequence). The CDR3 sequence is 17 residues long. In DNA, the CDR3 is TGTGCCAGCAGCCAAGGGGCCGGGGACTTGTCCTACAATGAGCAGTTCTTC. It specifies CASSQGAGDLSYNEQFF.

This chain's CDR3 is CASSVAQGSYEQYF. CDR3 nucleotide sequence: TGTGCCAGCAGCGTTGCCCAGGGGAGCTACGAGCAGTACTTC. J is TRBJ2-7 and V is TRBV9; D possibly corresponds to TRBD1 (6 bases). The V end lost 2 bases, the J end lost 3 bases, and 12 bases lay between the germline ends. The CDR3 totals 14 residues. The germline CDR1 and CDR2 sequences are SGDLS and YYNGEE. Variable domain in full (rest from reference TRBV9 and TRBJ2-7): DSGVTQTPKHLITATGQRVTLRCSPRSGDLSVYWYQQSLDQGLQFLIQYYNGEERAKGNILERFSAQQFPDLHSELNLSSLELGDSALYFCASSVAQGSYEQYFGPGTRLTVT.

The chain uses TRBV28 and TRBJ1-1; maybe TRBD1 (5 bases). Trimming removed 5 bases from V and 4 bases from J, with 11 bases in between. The CDR3 has 13 amino acids. The germline V gene has CDR1 MDHEN and CDR2 SYDVKM. DNA for the CDR3: TGTGCCAGCAGTGACCCTAGGGGCACTGAAGCTTTCTTT. This encodes CASSDPRGTEAFF.